The 30 T cell receptor beta chains below all came from one sample that was sequenced in a study of metastatic and nonmetastatic thyroid tumors. With MiXCR, TCRdb reprocessed the PCR reads. The profile shows about 70,000 clones, 18% of them singletons. Treatment of any kind had been given to no patient before thyroid surgery. Material for sequencing was blood. All receptors derive from a female donor with papillary thyroid cancer or a benign thyroid nodule (not recorded which). Some clones in this sample may be carry-over from other donors' samples.

This chain links TRBV28 with TRBJ1-3; D call uncertain. Trimming left V 10 bases short and J 2 bases short, with 9 bases between. The germline CDR1 and CDR2 sequences are MDHEN and SYDVKM. The CDR3 is made up of 12 amino acids. The CDR3 reads CATRRTGNTIYF. CDR3 DNA sequence: TGTGCCACCCGACGGACTGGAAACACCATATATTTT. The full variable domain, its missing parts supplied by reference TRBV28 and TRBJ1-3, is DVKVTQSSRYLVKRTGEKVFLECVQDMDHENMFWYRQDPGLGLRLIYFSYDVKMKEKGDIPEGYSVSREKKERFSLILESASTNQTSMYLCATRRTGNTIYFGEGSWLTVV.

This clone was recorded at least ten times. The gene calls are TRBV30 and TRBJ2-1, with 8 bases aligning to TRBD2. The trim removed 3 bases at V and 9 bases at J, leaving 10 bases unmatched. This CDR3 has 14 amino acids. Germline CDR1 is GTSNPN and CDR2 is SVGIG (reference sequence). The CDR3 DNA reads as TGTGCCTGGAGACGCCAAGCGGGAGCTGGTGAGCAGTTCTTC. As protein: CAWRRQAGAGEQFF.

This clone was detected many times. The V call is TRBV6-1, the J call TRBJ2-1, with D possibly TRBD2 on 6 matching bases. Looked up from germline, CDR1 is MNHNS and CDR2 is SASEGT. Trimming took off 8 bases at V and 1 base at J, with 6 bases between the two ends. This CDR3 contains 12 residues. The CDR3 loop reads CASGGSYNEQFF. CDR3 DNA: TGTGCCAGCGGAGGGTCCTACAATGAGCAGTTCTTC.

As concerns this clone: A much larger clone is a single base away; this may be a read error. This rearrangement joins TRBV29-1 to TRBJ2-1; 9 bases are shared with TRBD2. Germline values: CDR1 SQVTM, CDR2 ANQGSEA. This CDR3 has 13 amino acids. The CDR3 region is CSVALAGFNEQLF. CDR3 nucleotide sequence: TGCAGCGTTGCCCTAGCGGGATTCAATGAGCAGCTCTTC.

As for this clone: This sample includes further DNA sequences coding for the same CDR3. The chain uses TRBV5-1 and TRBJ1-1; D call uncertain. The CDR3 spans 12 residues. The germline CDR1 and CDR2 sequences are SGHRS and YFSETQ. Trimming took 4 bases from V and 2 from J, leaving 6 bases between them. DNA for the CDR3: TGCGCCAGCAGCCTGGATAACACTGAAGCTTTCTTT. It yields the protein CASSLDNTEAFF.

This clone was detected many times. This chain joins TRBV6-1 and TRBJ1-5; TRBD1 might be the D (5 bases). Trimming left V 1 base short and J 5 bases short, with 9 bases between. Germline CDR1 is MNHNS and CDR2 is SASEGT. CDR3 length equals 14 residues. CDR3 nucleotide sequence: TGTGCCAGCAGTGAAGGGGGACGGGATCAGCCCCAGCATTTT. Translating gives CASSEGGRDQPQHF.

This clone was seen repeatedly, ten times or more. The V call is TRBV20-1, the J call TRBJ2-1; D uncertain. The CDR3 has 13 amino acids. Germline CDR1 and CDR2: DFQATT and SNEGSKA (reference sequence). The V end was cut by 5 bases, the J end by 3 bases, with 11 bases between. CDR3 nucleotide sequence: TGCAGTGCTTTGGACCCCGTCTACAATGAGCAGTTCTTC. Translating it yields CSALDPVYNEQFF.

In nucleotides, the CDR3 is TGTGCCCGATGGCGGGAGTCAGATACGCAGTATTTT. It specifies CARWRESDTQYF. This chain uses TRBV7-2 with TRBJ2-3; TRBD2 aligns across 7 bases. V lost 11 bases to trimming and J lost 4 bases; unmatched junction nucleotides: 6. The germline V gene has CDR1 SGHTA and CDR2 FQGNSA. This CDR3 has 12 amino acids. Full variable domain (rest looked up from reference TRBV7-2 and TRBJ2-3): GAGVSQSPSNKVTEKGKDVELRCDPISGHTALYWYRQSLGQGLEFLIYFQGNSAPDKSGLPSDRFSAERTGGSVSTLTIQRTQQEDSAVYLCARWRESDTQYFGPGTRLTVL.

This clone was counted a few times. The chain has TRBV12-3 or TRBV12-4 and TRBJ1-2, with D unresolved. Trimming took off 6 bases at V and 4 bases at J, with 21 bases between the two ends. This CDR3 has 16 residues. CDR3 nucleotides: TGTGCCAGCAGCCAACTCCTCGCGGCCTGGGGCTATGGCTACACCTTC. It specifies CASSQLLAAWGYGYTF.

V usage is TRBV5-1 and J usage is TRBJ1-4, with a weak D call TRBD1 (6 bases). Trimming stripped 5 bases from V and 2 bases from J, with 10 bases between. The CDR3 spans 14 residues. Germline loops: CDR1 SGHRS, CDR2 YFSETQ. CDR3 DNA: TGCGCCAGCAGGTTAGGGGGTACTAATGAAAAACTGTTTTTT. It yields the protein CASRLGGTNEKLFF.

This clone has ten or more counts. The chain has TRBV5-1 and TRBJ1-6, with TRBD1 matching 8 bases. CDR3 size: 15 residues. The germline CDR1 and CDR2 sequences are SGHRS and YFSETQ. V shed 4 bases and J 9 bases; nucleotides not matched to a gene: 9. CDR3 nucleotide sequence: TGCGCCAGCAGCGCAGGACAGGGTATAATTTCACCCCTCCACTTT. Amino acids: CASSAGQGIISPLHF.

The chain couples TRBV9 to TRBJ2-1, with 10 bases that match TRBD2. CDR1 and CDR2 from the germline V gene are SGDLS and YYNGEE. The CDR3 runs to 17 residues. V dropped 2 bases and J dropped 4; count of bases not matched to a gene: 9. CDR3 region: CASSVSAGGPLYNEQFF. The DNA of the CDR3 is TGTGCCAGCAGCGTTTCAGCGGGGGGGCCGTTATACAATGAGCAGTTCTTC.

Regarding this clone: A junction boundary mismatches the germline segment, possibly from a read error. The chain combines TRBV12-5 with TRBJ2-2; D ambiguous. CDR1 and CDR2 (germline): LGHNT, FRNRAP. The CDR3 runs to 14 residues. CDR3: CASVLYPNTVELFF. As DNA, the CDR3 is TGTGCTAGTGTTTTGTATCCGAACACCGTGGAGCTGTTTTTT.

At least ten counts were recorded for this clone. The chain employs TRBV2 and TRBJ2-7; D is tentatively TRBD1 or TRBD2 (5 bases each). Trimming took 9 bases from V and 3 from J, leaving 15 bases between them. Germline CDR1 SNHLY, CDR2 FYNNEI. The CDR3 loop spans 13 amino acids. The CDR3 sequence: CARQRQGVYEQYF. CDR3 nucleotides: TGTGCCAGACAGCGGCAGGGAGTCTACGAGCAGTACTTC.

This clone has more than one count but fewer than ten. A read error may be the cause here, since a much bigger clone is one base away. Other nucleotide sequences in the sample specify the same CDR3. V is TRBV20-1 and J is TRBJ2-5, with D possibly being TRBD2 (6 bases). Per germline, CDR1 DFQATT and CDR2 SNEGSKA (reference sequence). The CDR3 runs to 11 residues. The chain's CDR3 is CSETSHETQYF. The DNA for the CDR3 is TGCAGTGAGACTAGTCACGAGACACAGTACTTC.

The sample holds many counts of this clone. The V and J genes are TRBV27 and TRBJ2-7; TRBD2 agrees at 9 bases. Germline CDR1 is MNHEY and CDR2 is SMNVEV (reference sequence). The CDR3 sequence is 14 residues long. The trim removed 9 bases at V and 3 bases at J, leaving 9 bases unmatched. DNA for the CDR3: TGTGCCAGATTTCAGAAGCGGGAGGACTACGAGCAGTACTTC. It encodes CARFQKREDYEQYF.

Ten or more counts support this clone. The rearrangement joins TRBV20-1 to TRBJ1-2, with D possibly TRBD1 on 5 matching bases. Trimming left V 5 bases short and J 2 bases short, with 15 bases between. CDR3 size: 14 residues. Germline-derived CDR1 and CDR2 are DFQATT and SNEGSKA (reference sequence). The CDR3 DNA is TGCAGTGCTCCAACCGGGACCGCGAACTATGGCTACACCTTC. Its translation is CSAPTGTANYGYTF.

This clone was counted ten times or more. The V call is TRBV2, the J call TRBJ2-7; D is ambiguous. V was pared by 8 bases and J by 3 bases, with 8 bases between. The CDR3 runs 11 residues. Germline loops: CDR1 SNHLY, CDR2 FYNNEI. CDR3 DNA: TGTGCCAGCCTTGATAACTACGAGCAGTACTTC. This encodes CASLDNYEQYF.

This clone was recorded many times. This chain joins TRBV11-3 and TRBJ2-3; D might be TRBD1 (5 bases). CDR1 and CDR2 from the germline V gene are SGHNT and YENEEA. V was cut by 6 bases and J by 4 bases, with 20 bases left in between. The CDR3 totals 16 residues. CDR3 in amino acids: CASSPARVWGSDTQYF. The CDR3 DNA reads as TGTGCCAGCAGTCCCGCCAGGGTCTGGGGCTCAGATACGCAGTATTTT.

This clone was counted at least ten times. The V gene is TRBV6-1, the J gene TRBJ2-1; 11 nucleotides line up with TRBD2. The germline gives CDR1 MNHNS, CDR2 SASEGT. The J segment lost 8 bases and the V segment lost 8 bases, leaving 11 bases of the junction unmatched. This CDR3 has 15 residues. This chain's CDR3 is CASGLAGGRADEQFF. The DNA for the CDR3 is TGTGCCAGCGGGCTAGCGGGAGGACGGGCCGATGAGCAGTTCTTC.

This clone was counted only a few times. This sequence joins TRBV30 and TRBJ2-7, with D perhaps matching TRBD1 or TRBD2 (6 bases each). The CDR3 contains 13 residues. Germline assignment: CDR1 GTSNPN and CDR2 SVGIG (reference sequence). V shed 0 bases and J shed 9 bases, with 15 bases lying between them. The CDR3 DNA sequence: TGTGCCTGGAGTGTACAGGGACTTTCGGCGCAGTACTTC. This encodes CAWSVQGLSAQYF. Looking up the rest from reference TRBV30 and TRBJ2-7 gives the full variable domain: SQTIHQWPATLVQPVGSPLSLECTVEGTSNPNLYWYRQAAGRGLQLLFYSVGIGQISSEVPQNLSASRPQDRQFILSSKKLLLSDSGFYLCAWSVQGLSAQYFGPGTRLTVT.

As regards this clone: An end of the junction does not agree with germline; a read error may underlie this. The chain has TRBV11-1 and TRBJ2-3, with TRBD2 as a possible D gene (6 bases). From germline, CDR1 is SGHAT and CDR2 FQDESV (reference sequence). The CDR3 spans 17 residues. DNA for the CDR3: TGTGCCAGCAGCTTAGCGCGGGGCGTGGGATCCACATATACGCAGTATTTT. Its translation is CASSLARGVGSTYTQYF.

There are many counts of this clone. This chain joins TRBV11-2 and TRBJ2-1, with 7 bases matching TRBD2. V lost 1 base to trimming and J lost 4 bases; unmatched junction nucleotides: 10. Germline CDR1 and CDR2: SGHAT and FQNNGV. This CDR3 spans 17 amino acids. The CDR3 loop is CASSLGVRGDAYNEQFF. The CDR3 bases are TGTGCCAGCAGCTTAGGAGTACGGGGGGACGCTTACAATGAGCAGTTCTTC.

This clone was found many times. The chain recombines TRBV4-1 with TRBJ1-1; 7 bases line up with TRBD1. The ends lost 5 bases at V and 5 bases at J; junction bases unmatched: 8. The CDR3 has 14 amino acids. CDR1 MGHRA and CDR2 YSYEKL come from the germline V gene. The CDR3 nucleotides read TGCGCCAGCAGCTTAAAGGGGGCTGGGACTGAAGCTTTCTTT. This sequence encodes CASSLKGAGTEAFF.

This clone was picked up many times. J is TRBJ1-4 and V is TRBV2; D perhaps matches TRBD1 (6 bases). V was pared by 10 bases and J by 14 bases, with 14 bases between. CDR3 length: 10 residues. CDR1 is SNHLY, CDR2 FYNNEI, per germline. DNA of the CDR3: TGTGCCACCAGAGGGGGGACTCTGTTTTTT. It translates to CATRGGTLFF.

The sample holds a few counts of this clone. V and J are TRBV20-1 and TRBJ1-6; TRBD1 matches at 8 bases. The junction had 9 bases not matched to a gene; V was cut back by 3 bases and J by 8 bases. Per germline, CDR1 DFQATT and CDR2 SNEGSKA (reference sequence). The CDR3 has 15 amino acids. The CDR3 DNA reads TGCAGTGCTAGGGGTGACAGGGGCCGGGATTCACCCCTCCACTTT. It specifies CSARGDRGRDSPLHF.

Many counts were recorded for this clone. This same CDR3 is encoded by further DNA sequences in the sample. The gene calls are TRBV6-2 or TRBV6-3 and TRBJ2-7; TRBD1 aligns across 7 bases. CDR1 MNHEY and CDR2 SVGEGT come from the germline V gene. The CDR3 covers 11 residues. V lost 6 bases, J lost 9 bases, and 5 bases stayed unmatched. DNA for the CDR3: TGTGCCAGCAGCCTCGAGGGGGCGCAGTACTTC. This sequence encodes CASSLEGAQYF.

The V and J genes are TRBV6-4 and TRBJ2-6; a weak D match, TRBD2 (6 bases). The CDR3 has 15 amino acids. Deletions cut 5 bases from V and 2 bases from J, with 10 bases between. Per the germline V gene, CDR1 is MRHNA and CDR2 is SNTAGT. As DNA, the CDR3 is TGTGCCAGCAGTCCTACTAGCACTGGGGCCAACGTCCTGACTTTC. Amino acid sequence: CASSPTSTGANVLTF.

This clone was recorded many times. The CDR3 nucleotides read TGTGCCAGCAGTTCCACCGGAGGGCCCTACGAGCAGTACTTC. Its protein product is CASSSTGGPYEQYF. The chain recombines TRBV28 with TRBJ2-7; maybe TRBD2 (6 bases). The V end was cut by 4 bases, the J end by 2 bases, with 12 bases between. Per the germline V gene, CDR1 is MDHEN and CDR2 is SYDVKM. The CDR3 runs 14 residues. Filled out from reference TRBV28 and TRBJ2-7, the complete variable domain reads DVKVTQSSRYLVKRTGEKVFLECVQDMDHENMFWYRQDPGLGLRLIYFSYDVKMKEKGDIPEGYSVSREKKERFSLILESASTNQTSMYLCASSSTGGPYEQYFGPGTRLTVT.

This clone appeared many times. This chain uses TRBV30 with TRBJ2-5; 7 nucleotides match TRBD2. The germline V gene encodes CDR1 GTSNPN and CDR2 SVGIG (reference sequence). The CDR3 spans 14 residues. Unmatched junction bases numbered 6, after V lost 0 bases and J lost 5 bases. CDR3 in amino acids: CAWSVGGGRETQYF. As DNA, the CDR3 is TGTGCCTGGAGTGTCGGGGGAGGGCGGGAGACCCAGTACTTC.